Listed below are T cell receptor beta chains from one sample, sequenced in a study of post-analysis software for immune sequencing data. TCRdb fed the PCR reads into MiXCR, producing one record per CDR3 protein. The sample lists 250,000 to 300,000 distinct CDR3 sequences; about 40% were seen once. Source material: blood. All receptors come from a girl aged 10 to 17 with multiple sclerosis. CDR3s include the opening cysteine and the closing phenylalanine or tryptophan. The D gene is left open where the match is weak. The listing skips clone size in some rows; elsewhere it reads once, few, many or a size class.

d_call: TRBD2; v_call: TRBV5-1; clone_size: many; j_call: TRBJ2-1; cdr3_aa: CASSFSGGHNEQFF; cdr3_nt: TGCGCCAGCAGCTTTAGCGGGGGTCACAATGAGCAGTTCTTC
d_call: TRBD2; v_call: TRBV11-1; clone_size: many; j_call: TRBJ2-1; cdr3_aa: CASSSPAGTSYNEQFF; cdr3_nt: TGTGCCAGCAGCTCGCCAGCGGGGACTAGCTACAATGAGCAGTTCTTC
d_call: NA; v_call: TRBV24-1; clone_size: many; j_call: TRBJ2-5; cdr3_aa: CATSAPGGAPEKETQYF; cdr3_nt: TGTGCCACCAGTGCCCCCGGCGGGGCCCCCGAGAAAGAGACCCAGTACTTC
d_call: NA; v_call: TRBV3-1; clone_size: NA; j_call: TRBJ2-6; cdr3_aa: CASSQDRGTGANVLTF; cdr3_nt: TGTGCCAGCAGCCAAGATCGGGGGACCGGGGCCAACGTCCTGACTTTC
d_call: TRBD1; v_call: TRBV10-3; clone_size: many; j_call: TRBJ2-3; cdr3_aa: CAISSGQSTDTQYF; cdr3_nt: TGTGCCATATCGTCGGGACAGAGCACAGATACGCAGTATTTT
d_call: NA; v_call: TRBV4-2; clone_size: many; j_call: TRBJ1-2; cdr3_aa: CASSQEGRVSGYTF; cdr3_nt: TGTGCCAGCAGCCAAGAGGGCAGGGTGAGCGGCTACACCTTC
d_call: NA; v_call: TRBV6-1; clone_size: NA; j_call: TRBJ2-7; cdr3_aa: CASSERQYYEQYF; cdr3_nt: TGTGCCAGCAGTGAAAGACAGTACTACGAGCAGTACTTC
d_call: TRBD1; v_call: TRBV3-1; clone_size: many; j_call: TRBJ1-2; cdr3_aa: CASSSDRARGYTF; cdr3_nt: TGTGCCAGCAGCTCCGACAGGGCTAGGGGCTACACCTTC
d_call: TRBD1; v_call: TRBV2; clone_size: many; j_call: TRBJ2-5; cdr3_aa: CASSEPGQGARQETQYF; cdr3_nt: TGTGCCAGCAGTGAACCGGGACAGGGGGCTAGGCAAGAGACCCAGTACTTC
d_call: NA; v_call: TRBV6-1; clone_size: many; j_call: TRBJ2-1; cdr3_aa: CASTRGQSSYNEQFF; cdr3_nt: TGTGCCAGCACCCGGGGGCAGAGCTCCTACAATGAGCAGTTCTTC
d_call: NA; v_call: TRBV9; clone_size: many; j_call: TRBJ1-1; cdr3_aa: CASSVDLGGSMNTEAFF; cdr3_nt: TGTGCCAGCAGCGTAGACTTGGGGGGGTCGATGAACACTGAAGCTTTCTTT
d_call: NA; v_call: TRBV20-1; clone_size: many; j_call: TRBJ2-3; cdr3_aa: CLVKRPSTDTQYF; cdr3_nt: TGCTTGGTGAAGCGCCCTAGCACAGATACGCAGTATTTT
d_call: NA; v_call: TRBV5-5; clone_size: few; j_call: TRBJ2-7; cdr3_aa: CASSLEPRPHEQYF; cdr3_nt: TGTGCCAGCAGCTTGGAGCCCAGACCCCACGAGCAGTACTTC
d_call: NA; v_call: TRBV12-3/TRBV12-4; clone_size: NA; j_call: TRBJ2-1; cdr3_aa: CASSVATRNEQFF; cdr3_nt: TGTGCCAGCAGCGTAGCTACGCGGAATGAGCAGTTCTTC
d_call: NA; v_call: TRBV11-2; clone_size: many; j_call: TRBJ2-1; cdr3_aa: CASSLSVARQGDYNEQFF; cdr3_nt: TGTGCCAGCAGCTTATCAGTGGCTCGGCAGGGCGACTACAATGAGCAGTTCTTC
d_call: TRBD1; v_call: TRBV10-3; clone_size: NA; j_call: TRBJ2-2; cdr3_aa: CAIKKPGQDYTGELFF; cdr3_nt: TGTGCCATCAAAAAACCGGGACAGGATTACACCGGGGAGCTGTTTTTT
d_call: NA; v_call: TRBV27; clone_size: many; j_call: TRBJ1-2; cdr3_aa: CATWGGRDSGYTF; cdr3_nt: TGTGCCACCTGGGGGGGTCGCGACTCTGGCTACACCTTC
d_call: NA; v_call: TRBV2; clone_size: few; j_call: TRBJ2-1; cdr3_aa: CASRPRGFHNEQFF; cdr3_nt: TGTGCCAGCAGACCTCGGGGGTTCCACAATGAGCAGTTCTTC
d_call: TRBD2; v_call: TRBV12-3/TRBV12-4; clone_size: few; j_call: TRBJ2-1; cdr3_aa: CASSLGSGGYNEQFF; cdr3_nt: TGTGCCAGCAGTTTAGGTAGCGGGGGCTACAATGAGCAGTTCTTC
d_call: TRBD1; v_call: TRBV3-1; clone_size: many; j_call: TRBJ1-2; cdr3_aa: CASSQVSRQGYGYTF; cdr3_nt: TGTGCCAGCAGCCAAGTGTCGAGACAGGGCTATGGCTACACCTTC
d_call: NA; v_call: TRBV2; clone_size: few; j_call: TRBJ2-3; cdr3_aa: CASSTQPGLQLREQYF; cdr3_nt: TGTGCCAGCAGTACGCAACCGGGCCTTCAACTTCGGGAGCAGTATTTT
d_call: NA; v_call: TRBV20-1; clone_size: few; j_call: TRBJ1-1; cdr3_aa: CSARIDSPTEAFF; cdr3_nt: TGCAGTGCCCGAATAGACAGTCCCACTGAAGCTTTCTTT
d_call: NA; v_call: TRBV20-1; clone_size: many; j_call: TRBJ2-3; cdr3_aa: CSARREWGVDTDTQYF; cdr3_nt: TGCAGTGCTAGAAGGGAATGGGGAGTTGACACAGATACGCAGTATTTT
d_call: NA; v_call: TRBV12-3/TRBV12-4; clone_size: many; j_call: TRBJ2-1; cdr3_aa: CASSPDSEQFF; cdr3_nt: TGTGCCAGCAGTCCGGACAGTGAGCAGTTCTTC
d_call: NA; v_call: TRBV7-2; clone_size: NA; j_call: TRBJ1-2; cdr3_aa: CASSTQGDYGYTF; cdr3_nt: TGTGCCAGCAGCACTCAGGGAGACTATGGCTACACCTTC
d_call: NA; v_call: TRBV7-9; clone_size: many; j_call: TRBJ2-7; cdr3_aa: CASSSPSDGTYEQYF; cdr3_nt: TGTGCCAGCAGCTCCCCGTCGGACGGTACCTACGAGCAGTACTTC
d_call: NA; v_call: TRBV20-1; clone_size: NA; j_call: TRBJ2-7; cdr3_aa: CSARAASFSYEQYF; cdr3_nt: TGCAGTGCTAGGGCTGCCAGCTTCTCCTACGAGCAGTACTTC
d_call: NA; v_call: TRBV7-2; clone_size: NA; j_call: TRBJ2-6; cdr3_aa: CASSPRGLRGANVLTF; cdr3_nt: TGTGCCAGCAGCCCTCGGGGTTTGCGGGGGGCCAACGTCCTGACTTTC
d_call: NA; v_call: TRBV4-1; clone_size: many; j_call: TRBJ2-1; cdr3_aa: CASSQVGGGAVEQFF; cdr3_nt: TGCGCCAGCAGCCAAGTAGGAGGGGGGGCAGTTGAGCAGTTCTTC
d_call: NA; v_call: TRBV12-3/TRBV12-4; clone_size: many; j_call: TRBJ1-2; cdr3_aa: CASSLGRLYGYTF; cdr3_nt: TGTGCCAGCAGTTTGGGCAGGCTCTATGGCTACACCTTC
d_call: NA; v_call: TRBV7-8; clone_size: many; j_call: TRBJ1-4; cdr3_aa: CASSNPGRGGEKLFF; cdr3_nt: TGTGCCAGCAGCAACCCGGGCAGGGGAGGCGAAAAACTGTTTTTT
d_call: NA; v_call: TRBV4-1; clone_size: NA; j_call: TRBJ2-3; cdr3_aa: CASSHPRGPFLF; cdr3_nt: TGCGCCAGCAGCCACCCGCGGGGACCGTTTCTTTTT
d_call: TRBD2; v_call: TRBV12-3/TRBV12-4; clone_size: many; j_call: TRBJ2-1; cdr3_aa: CASTPRGVADEQFF; cdr3_nt: TGTGCCAGCACCCCGCGGGGGGTGGCAGACGAGCAGTTCTTC